This T cell receptor (beta chain) was recovered during a study of shared clonotypes between healthy human individuals. The CDR3 covers 16 residues. CDR1 and CDR2 from the germline V gene are MDHEN and SYDVKM. J was trimmed by 7 bases and V by 5 bases; bases with no gene match: 8. On sorted subsets, replicate PCRs used 200 to 250 ng DNA, or roughly 30,000 T cell genomes. Sequenced by immunoSEQ multiplex PCR; TCRdb stores in-frame clones only, minus some. In the table there are roughly 2.4 million clones, approximately 96% of which are singletons. This clone was seen a single time. All donors were Caucasian adults living in Nashville, Tennessee.

Sequencing was carried out using naive CD4+ T cells sorted from blood. As for subset: CD45RA+ positively selected. The TCR was taken from a young man in good health. The chain carries TRBV28 and TRBJ1-4, with 12 bases identical to TRBD1. The CDR3 DNA reads TGTGCCAGCAGTCCCGGGACAGGGGGCCGGGGTGAAAAACTGTTTTTT. Its protein is CASSPGTGGRGEKLFF.